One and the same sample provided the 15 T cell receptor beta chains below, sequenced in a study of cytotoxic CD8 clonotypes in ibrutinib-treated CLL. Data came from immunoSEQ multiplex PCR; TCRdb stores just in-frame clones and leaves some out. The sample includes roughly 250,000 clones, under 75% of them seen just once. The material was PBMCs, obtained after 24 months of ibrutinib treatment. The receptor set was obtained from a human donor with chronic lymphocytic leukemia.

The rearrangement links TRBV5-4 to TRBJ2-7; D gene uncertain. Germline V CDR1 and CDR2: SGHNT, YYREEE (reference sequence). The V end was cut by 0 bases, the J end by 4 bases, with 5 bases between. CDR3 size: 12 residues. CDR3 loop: CASSLADYEQYF. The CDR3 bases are TGTGCCAGCAGCTTGGCCGATTACGAGCAGTACTTC.

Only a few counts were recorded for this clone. The CDR3 reads CASSYSGDQPQHF. The CDR3 bases are TGTGCCAGCAGTTACTCCGGGGATCAGCCCCAGCATTTT. V and J are TRBV6-6 and TRBJ1-5; D unresolved. The CDR3 length is 13 residues. Germline lookup yields CDR1 MNHNY and CDR2 SVGAGI (reference sequence). The germline V and J ends were trimmed by 0 bases and 5 bases, with 5 bases remaining between them.

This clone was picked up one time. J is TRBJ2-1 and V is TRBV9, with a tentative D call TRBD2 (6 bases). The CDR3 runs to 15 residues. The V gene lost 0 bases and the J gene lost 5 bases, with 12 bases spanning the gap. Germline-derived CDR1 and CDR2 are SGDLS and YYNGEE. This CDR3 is CASSVGGTGDNEQFF. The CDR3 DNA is TGTGCCAGCAGCGTAGGCGGGACTGGAGACAATGAGCAGTTCTTC.

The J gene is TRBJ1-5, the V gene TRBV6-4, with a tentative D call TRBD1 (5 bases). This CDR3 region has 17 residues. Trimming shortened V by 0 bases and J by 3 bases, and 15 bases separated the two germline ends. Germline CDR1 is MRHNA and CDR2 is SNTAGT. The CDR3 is CASSDSRGFDFNQPQHF. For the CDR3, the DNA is TGTGCCAGCAGTGACTCAAGGGGATTCGACTTCAATCAGCCCCAGCATTTT.

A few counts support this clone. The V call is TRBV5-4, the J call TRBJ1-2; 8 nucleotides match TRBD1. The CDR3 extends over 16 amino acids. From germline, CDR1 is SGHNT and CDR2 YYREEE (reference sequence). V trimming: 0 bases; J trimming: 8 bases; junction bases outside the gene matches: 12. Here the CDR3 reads CASSLDEDRASGGYTF. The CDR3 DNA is TGTGCCAGCAGCTTGGACGAGGACAGGGCCAGCGGCGGCTACACCTTC.

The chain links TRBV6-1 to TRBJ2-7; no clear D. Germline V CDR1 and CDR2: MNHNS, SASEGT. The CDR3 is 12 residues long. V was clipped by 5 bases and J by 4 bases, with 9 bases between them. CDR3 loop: CASSWDRYEQYF. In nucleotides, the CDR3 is TGTGCCAGCAGTTGGGATAGGTACGAGCAGTACTTC.

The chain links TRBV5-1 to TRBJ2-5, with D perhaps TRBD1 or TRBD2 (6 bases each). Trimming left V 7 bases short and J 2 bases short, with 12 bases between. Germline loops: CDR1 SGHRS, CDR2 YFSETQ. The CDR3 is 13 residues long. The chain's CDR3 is CASSLGGQETQYF. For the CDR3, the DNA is TGCGCCAGCTCTTTAGGGGGGCAAGAGACCCAGTACTTC.

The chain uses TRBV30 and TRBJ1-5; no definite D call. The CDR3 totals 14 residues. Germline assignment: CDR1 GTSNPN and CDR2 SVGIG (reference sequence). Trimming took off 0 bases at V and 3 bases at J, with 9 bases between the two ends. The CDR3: CAWSVDRDNQPQHF. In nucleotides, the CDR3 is TGTGCCTGGAGTGTGGACCGAGACAATCAGCCCCAGCATTTT. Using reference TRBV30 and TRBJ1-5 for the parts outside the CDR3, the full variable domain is SQTIHQWPATLVQPVGSPLSLECTVEGTSNPNLYWYRQAAGRGLQLLFYSVGIGQISSEVPQNLSASRPQDRQFILSSKKLLLSDSGFYLCAWSVDRDNQPQHFGDGTRLSIL.

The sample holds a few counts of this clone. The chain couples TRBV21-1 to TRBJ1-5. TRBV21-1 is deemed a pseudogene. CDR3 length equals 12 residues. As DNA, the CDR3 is TGTGCCAGCAGCAAACCCAATCAGCCCCAGCATTTT. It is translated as CASSKPNQPQHF.

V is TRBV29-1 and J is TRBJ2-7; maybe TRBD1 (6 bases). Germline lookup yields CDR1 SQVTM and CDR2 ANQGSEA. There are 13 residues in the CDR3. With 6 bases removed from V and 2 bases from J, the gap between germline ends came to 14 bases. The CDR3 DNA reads TGCAGCGTCCTGGGGGCCCTACCCTACGAGCAGTACTTC. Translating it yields CSVLGALPYEQYF.

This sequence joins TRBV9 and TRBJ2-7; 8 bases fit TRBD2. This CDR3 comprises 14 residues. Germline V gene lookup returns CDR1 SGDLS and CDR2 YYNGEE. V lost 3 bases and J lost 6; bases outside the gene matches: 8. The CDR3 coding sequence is TGTGCCAGCAGCGAAGGACTAGCTCCCTCCGAGCAGTACTTC. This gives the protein CASSEGLAPSEQYF.

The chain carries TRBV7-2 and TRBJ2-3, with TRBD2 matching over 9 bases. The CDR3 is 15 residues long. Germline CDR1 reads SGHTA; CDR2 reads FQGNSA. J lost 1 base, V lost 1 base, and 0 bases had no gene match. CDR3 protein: CASSLVAGGTDTQYF. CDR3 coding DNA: TGTGCCAGCAGCTTAGTAGCGGGAGGCACAGATACGCAGTATTTT.

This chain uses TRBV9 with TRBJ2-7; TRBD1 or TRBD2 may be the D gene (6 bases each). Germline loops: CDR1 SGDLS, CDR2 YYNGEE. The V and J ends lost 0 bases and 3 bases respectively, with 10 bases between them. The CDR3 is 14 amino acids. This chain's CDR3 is CASSVGGDNYEQYF. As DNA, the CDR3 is TGTGCCAGCAGCGTAGGGGGGGACAACTACGAGCAGTACTTC.

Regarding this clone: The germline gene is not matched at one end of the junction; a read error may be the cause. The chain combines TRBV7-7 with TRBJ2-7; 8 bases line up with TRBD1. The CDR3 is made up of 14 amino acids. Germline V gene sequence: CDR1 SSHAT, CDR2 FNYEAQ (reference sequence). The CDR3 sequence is CASSFGQGRNEQYF. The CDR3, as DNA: TGTGCTAGCAGCTTCGGACAGGGTCGCAACGAGCAGTACTTC.

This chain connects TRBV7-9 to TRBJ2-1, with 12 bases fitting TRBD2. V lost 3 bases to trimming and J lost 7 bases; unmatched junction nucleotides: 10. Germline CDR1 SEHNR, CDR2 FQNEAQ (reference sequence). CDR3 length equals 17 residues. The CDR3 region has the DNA TGTGCCAGCAGCTTCCCTACAGGACTAGCGGGATCGAATGAGCAGTTCTTC. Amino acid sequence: CASSFPTGLAGSNEQFF.